What follows is one TCR beta chain and its context. Authors' analysis steps: By means of reference gene primer amplification, nucleated cell counts were estimated. TCRdb's copy holds only in-frame clones and misses some; the assay was immunoSEQ multiplex PCR. The V and J calls and clone size were taken over from that table, and D and trimming were inferred from the DNA. This table holds 40,000 to 65,000 clones, approximately 86% found once. The sample belongs to a study of blood T cell repertoires in COVID-19. Study overall: Specimens from acute and convalescent COVID-19 originated in the United States, Italy and Spain. Sample material is recorded as cDNA or gDNA derived from T cells, B-cell-depleted T cells, or PBMCs.

The sequenced sample was peripheral blood. The TCR was taken from a man between 65 and 85 years old with active COVID-19.

Here the CDR3 reads CASSLRRQGREGADTQYF. The CDR3, as DNA: TGTGCCAGCAGTTTACGTAGACAGGGGAGGGAGGGTGCAGATACGCAGTATTTT. The chain recombines TRBV27 with TRBJ2-3; the D gene is possibly TRBD1 (8 bases). Trimming left V 2 bases short and J 4 bases short, with 22 bases between. CDR1 and CDR2 from the germline V gene are MNHEY and SMNVEV (reference sequence). The CDR3 is 18 amino acids.